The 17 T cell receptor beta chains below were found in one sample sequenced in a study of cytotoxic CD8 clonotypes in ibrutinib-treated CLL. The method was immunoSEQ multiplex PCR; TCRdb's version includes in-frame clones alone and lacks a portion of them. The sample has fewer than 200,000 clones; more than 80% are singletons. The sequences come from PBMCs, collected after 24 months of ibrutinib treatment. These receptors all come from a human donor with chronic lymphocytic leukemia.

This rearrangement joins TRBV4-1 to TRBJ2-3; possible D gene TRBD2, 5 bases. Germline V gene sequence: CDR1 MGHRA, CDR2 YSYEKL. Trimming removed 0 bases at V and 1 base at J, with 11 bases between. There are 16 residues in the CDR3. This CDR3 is CASSQDVSGRTDTQYF. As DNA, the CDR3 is TGCGCCAGCAGCCAAGATGTGAGCGGCCGCACAGATACGCAGTATTTT.

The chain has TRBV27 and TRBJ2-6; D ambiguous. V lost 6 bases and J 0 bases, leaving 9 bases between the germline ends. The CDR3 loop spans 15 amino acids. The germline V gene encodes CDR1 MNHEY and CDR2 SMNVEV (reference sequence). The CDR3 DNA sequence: TGTGCCAGCAGCTCTCGGAACTCTGGGGCCAACGTCCTGACTTTC. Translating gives CASSSRNSGANVLTF. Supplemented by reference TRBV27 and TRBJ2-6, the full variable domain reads EAQVTQNPRYLITVTGKKLTVTCSQNMNHEYMSWYRQDPGLGLRQIYYSMNVEVTDKGDVPEGYKVSRKEKRNFPLILESPSPNQTSLYFCASSSRNSGANVLTFGAGSRLTVL.

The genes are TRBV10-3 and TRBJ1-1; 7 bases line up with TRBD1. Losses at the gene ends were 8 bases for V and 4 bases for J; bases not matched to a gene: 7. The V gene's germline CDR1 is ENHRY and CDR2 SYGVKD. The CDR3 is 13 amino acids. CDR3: CAIRGQTSTEAFF. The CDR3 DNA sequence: TGTGCCATCCGGGGACAGACAAGCACTGAAGCTTTCTTT.

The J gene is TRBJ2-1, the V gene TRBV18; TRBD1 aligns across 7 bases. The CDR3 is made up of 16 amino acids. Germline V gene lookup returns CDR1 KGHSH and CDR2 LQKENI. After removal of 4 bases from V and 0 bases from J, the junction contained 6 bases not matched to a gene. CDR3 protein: CASSLLQGSSYNEQFF. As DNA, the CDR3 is TGTGCCAGCTCACTTCTACAGGGGAGCTCCTACAATGAGCAGTTCTTC. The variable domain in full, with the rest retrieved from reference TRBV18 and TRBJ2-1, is NAGVMQNPRHLVRRRGQEARLRCSPMKGHSHVYWYRQLPEEGLKFMVYLQKENIIDESGMPKERFSAEFPKEGPSILRIQQVVRGDSAAYFCASSLLQGSSYNEQFFGPGTRLTVL.

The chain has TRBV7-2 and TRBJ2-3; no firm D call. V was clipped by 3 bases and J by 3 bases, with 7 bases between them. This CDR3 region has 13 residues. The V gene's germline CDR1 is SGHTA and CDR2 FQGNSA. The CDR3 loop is CASSFWSTDTQYF. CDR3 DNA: TGTGCCAGCAGCTTTTGGAGTACAGATACGCAGTATTTT.

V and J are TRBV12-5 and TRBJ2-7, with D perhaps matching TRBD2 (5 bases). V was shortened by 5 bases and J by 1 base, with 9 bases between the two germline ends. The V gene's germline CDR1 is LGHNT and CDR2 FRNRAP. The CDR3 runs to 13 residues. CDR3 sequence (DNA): TGTGCTAGTGGTCGGGATAAATCCTACGAGCAGTACTTC. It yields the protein CASGRDKSYEQYF.

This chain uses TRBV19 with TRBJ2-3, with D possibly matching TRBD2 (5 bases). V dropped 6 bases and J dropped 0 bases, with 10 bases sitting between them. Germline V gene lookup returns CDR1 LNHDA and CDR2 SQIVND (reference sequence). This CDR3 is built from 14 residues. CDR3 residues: CASRPSPSTDTQYF. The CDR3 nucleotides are TGTGCCAGTAGACCTAGCCCCAGCACAGATACGCAGTATTTT.

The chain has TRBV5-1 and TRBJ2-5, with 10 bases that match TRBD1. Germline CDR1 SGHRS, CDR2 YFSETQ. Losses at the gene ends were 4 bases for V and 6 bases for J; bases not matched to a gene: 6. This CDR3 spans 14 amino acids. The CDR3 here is CASSMGTGAQTQYF. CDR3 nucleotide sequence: TGCGCCAGCAGCATGGGGACAGGGGCGCAGACCCAGTACTTC. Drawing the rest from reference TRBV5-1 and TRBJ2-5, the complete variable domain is KAGVTQTPRYLIKTRGQQVTLSCSPISGHRSVSWYQQTPGQGLQFLFEYFSETQRNKGNFPGRFSGRQFSNSRSEMNVSTLELGDSALYLCASSMGTGAQTQYFGPGTRLLVL.

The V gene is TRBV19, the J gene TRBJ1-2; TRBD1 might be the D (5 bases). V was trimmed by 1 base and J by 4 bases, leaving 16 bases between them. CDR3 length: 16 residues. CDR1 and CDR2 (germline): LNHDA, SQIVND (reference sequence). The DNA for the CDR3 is TGTGCCAGTAGTATAGTGGGGGGACGGGGCCTCTATGGCTACACCTTC. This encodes CASSIVGGRGLYGYTF.

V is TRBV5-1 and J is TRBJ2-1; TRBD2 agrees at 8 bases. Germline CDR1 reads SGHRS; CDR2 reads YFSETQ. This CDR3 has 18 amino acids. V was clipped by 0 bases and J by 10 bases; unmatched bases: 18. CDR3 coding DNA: TGCGCCAGCAGCTTGGTCCCGCGATCGAGCGGGGGCCCCCGGGAGCAGTTCTTC. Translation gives CASSLVPRSSGGPREQFF. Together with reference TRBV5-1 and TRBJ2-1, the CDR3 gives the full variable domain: KAGVTQTPRYLIKTRGQQVTLSCSPISGHRSVSWYQQTPGQGLQFLFEYFSETQRNKGNFPGRFSGRQFSNSRSEMNVSTLELGDSALYLCASSLVPRSSGGPREQFFGPGTRLTVL.

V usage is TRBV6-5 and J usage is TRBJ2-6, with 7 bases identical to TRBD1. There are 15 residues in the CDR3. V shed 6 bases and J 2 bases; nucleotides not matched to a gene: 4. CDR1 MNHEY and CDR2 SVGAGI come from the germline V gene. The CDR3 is CASRFDRAGANVLTF. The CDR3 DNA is TGTGCCAGCAGGTTCGACAGGGCTGGGGCCAACGTCCTGACTTTC.

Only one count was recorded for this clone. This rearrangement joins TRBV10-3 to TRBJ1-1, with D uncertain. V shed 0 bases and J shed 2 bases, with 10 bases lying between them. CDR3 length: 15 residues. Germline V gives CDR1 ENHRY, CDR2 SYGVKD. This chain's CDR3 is CAISESGRSNTEAFF. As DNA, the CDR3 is TGTGCCATCAGTGAGTCGGGCAGAAGTAACACTGAAGCTTTCTTT.

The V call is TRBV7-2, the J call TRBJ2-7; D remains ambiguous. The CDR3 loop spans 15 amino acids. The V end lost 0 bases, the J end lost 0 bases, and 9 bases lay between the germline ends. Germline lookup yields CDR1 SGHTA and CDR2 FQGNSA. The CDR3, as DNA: TGTGCCAGCAGCTTAGCCTCCCACAGCTCCTACGAGCAGTACTTC. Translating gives CASSLASHSSYEQYF.

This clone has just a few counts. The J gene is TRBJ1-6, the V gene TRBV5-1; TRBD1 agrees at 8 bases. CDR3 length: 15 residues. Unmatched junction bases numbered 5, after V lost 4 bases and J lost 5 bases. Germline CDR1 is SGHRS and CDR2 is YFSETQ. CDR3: CASSRLGQDNSPLHF. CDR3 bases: TGCGCCAGCAGCCGGCTGGGACAGGATAATTCACCCCTCCACTTT.

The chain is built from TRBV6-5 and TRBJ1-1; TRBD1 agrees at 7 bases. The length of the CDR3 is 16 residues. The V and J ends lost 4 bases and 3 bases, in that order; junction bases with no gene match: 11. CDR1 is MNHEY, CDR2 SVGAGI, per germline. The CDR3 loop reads CASSSGRRRGDTEAFF. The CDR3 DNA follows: TGTGCCAGCAGTTCCGGCCGTCGCAGGGGGGACACTGAAGCTTTCTTT.

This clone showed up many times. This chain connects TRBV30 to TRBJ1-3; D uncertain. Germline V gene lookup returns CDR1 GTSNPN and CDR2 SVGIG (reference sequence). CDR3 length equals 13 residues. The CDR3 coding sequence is TGTGCGGTGGGTCATAAGTCTGGAAACACCATATATTTT. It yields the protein CAVGHKSGNTIYF.

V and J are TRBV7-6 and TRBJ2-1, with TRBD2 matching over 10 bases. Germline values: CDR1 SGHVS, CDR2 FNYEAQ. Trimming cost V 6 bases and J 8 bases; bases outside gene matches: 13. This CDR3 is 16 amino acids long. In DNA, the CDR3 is TGTGCCAGCAGTTCCGCGTTAGCGGGAGGACGGGATGAGCAGTTCTTC. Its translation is CASSSALAGGRDEQFF. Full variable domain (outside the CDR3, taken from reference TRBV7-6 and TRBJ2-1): GAGVSQSPRYKVTKRGQDVALRCDPISGHVSLYWYRQALGQGPEFLTYFNYEAQQDKSGLPNDRFSAERPEGSISTLTIQRTEQRDSAMYRCASSSALAGGRDEQFFGPGTRLTVL.